The 21 T cell receptor beta chains below all came from one sample that was sequenced in a study of follicular helper T cells after annual influenza vaccination. The time point is: 2014-2015 season, 7 days after vaccination. The repertoire was sequenced with immunoSEQ multiplex PCR; TCRdb's copy has only in-frame clones and lacks some. This sample yields 8,000 to 10,000 clones, of which roughly 80% are seen a single time; around 0.35% belongs to the top ten. This sample comprised CXCR5- memory CD4+ T cells sorted from blood, obtained 7 days after influenza vaccination. These receptors were collected from an adult who received the influenza vaccine.

The V and J genes are TRBV6-6 and TRBJ1-5; TRBD1 might be the D (6 bases). Germline V gene data show CDR1 as MNHNY and CDR2 as SVGAGI (reference sequence). The CDR3 runs 16 residues. The germline V and J ends were trimmed by 2 bases and 0 bases, with 11 bases remaining between them. CDR3 in amino acids: CASSYRDTDSNQPQHF. The CDR3 region has the DNA TGTGCCAGCAGTTACCGGGACACGGATAGCAATCAGCCCCAGCATTTT.

CDR3 DNA sequence: TGTGCCAGCAGCCCGACGGACACCGGGGAGCTGTTTTTT. Residues: CASSPTDTGELFF. This rearrangement joins TRBV7-3 to TRBJ2-2, with D uncertain. The CDR3 runs 13 residues. From germline, CDR1 is SGHTA and CDR2 FQGTGA. V gave up 5 bases and J gave up 3 bases, with 7 bases separating them. Complete variable domain (other parts from reference TRBV7-3 and TRBJ2-2): GAGVSQTPSNKVTEKGKYVELRCDPISGHTALYWYRQSLGQGPEFLIYFQGTGAADDSGLPNDRFFAVRPEGSVSTLKIQRTERGDSAVYLCASSPTDTGELFFGEGSRLTVL.

The chain employs TRBV6-5 and TRBJ1-6; D perhaps matches TRBD1 (5 bases). V was clipped by 0 bases and J by 5 bases, with 11 bases between them. The length of the CDR3 is 16 residues. The germline CDR1 and CDR2 sequences are MNHEY and SVGAGI. The CDR3 is CASSYSLTENNSPLHF. Here the CDR3 DNA reads TGTGCCAGCAGTTACTCCTTGACAGAGAATAATTCACCCCTCCACTTT.

This chain joins TRBV5-1 and TRBJ2-5, with TRBD2 matching 10 bases. This CDR3 comprises 15 residues. CDR1 SGHRS and CDR2 YFSETQ come from the germline V gene. After removal of 0 bases from V and 5 bases from J, the junction contained 4 bases not matched to a gene. This chain's CDR3 is CASSLGSSGGETQYF. CDR3 DNA: TGCGCCAGCAGCTTGGGTTCTAGCGGGGGTGAGACCCAGTACTTC.

V gene TRBV6-1 combines with J gene TRBJ1-5; 9 nucleotides line up with TRBD1. There are 15 residues in the CDR3. V shed 2 bases, J shed 4 bases, and the junction held 3 bases outside the gene matches. The germline CDR1 and CDR2 sequences are MNHNS and SASEGT. The CDR3 bases are TGTGCCAGCAGTGAACTGGACAGGGGAAATCAGCCCCAGCATTTT. Protein product: CASSELDRGNQPQHF.

This chain uses TRBV19 with TRBJ2-5; 11 bases map to TRBD1. The CDR3 consists of 15 residues. In germline, CDR1 is LNHDA, CDR2 SQIVND (reference sequence). J lost 5 bases, V lost 5 bases, and 7 bases had no gene match. The CDR3 protein is CASSPRTGGYETQYF. The CDR3 nucleotides read TGTGCCAGTAGTCCCAGGACAGGGGGCTACGAGACCCAGTACTTC.

This clone came up once. V is TRBV13 and J is TRBJ1-5; 8 bases are a match to TRBD1. The ends lost 6 bases at V and 6 bases at J; junction bases unmatched: 7. CDR3 length: 14 amino acids. CDR1 and CDR2 from the germline V gene are PRHDT and FYEKMQ (reference sequence). The CDR3 loop is CASRRAGGSQPQHF. Written as DNA, the CDR3 is TGTGCCAGCAGACGGGCAGGGGGCAGTCAGCCCCAGCATTTT.

V usage is TRBV4-1 and J usage is TRBJ1-1; TRBD1 matches at 7 bases. CDR3 size: 15 residues. The trim removed 0 bases at V and 1 base at J, leaving 2 bases unmatched. The germline V gene encodes CDR1 MGHRA and CDR2 YSYEKL. The CDR3 loop is CASSQDSGGNTEAFF. In DNA form, the CDR3 reads TGCGCCAGCAGCCAAGATTCAGGGGGGAACACTGAAGCTTTCTTT.

V and J are TRBV14 and TRBJ1-1; D is perhaps TRBD1 (6 bases). Trimming shortened V by 0 bases and J by 1 base, and 9 bases separated the two germline ends. CDR1 SGHDN and CDR2 FVKESK come from the germline V gene. The CDR3 has 15 residues. CDR3 in amino acids: CASSQEGAPNTEAFF. In nucleotides, the CDR3 is TGTGCCAGCAGCCAAGAGGGGGCCCCGAACACTGAAGCTTTCTTT.

This clone was counted a few times. The chain employs TRBV7-2 and TRBJ1-2, with no clear D. CDR3 length equals 14 residues. V lost 1 base, J lost 8 bases, and 14 bases lay in between. In germline, CDR1 is SGHTA, CDR2 FQGNSA. The CDR3 nucleotides are TGTGCCAGCAGCTTAGTGCCGGGCACGGGAGGCTACACCTTC. Its translation is CASSLVPGTGGYTF.

The chain uses TRBV4-3 and TRBJ1-1, with D perhaps matching TRBD1 (6 bases). CDR1 is LGHNA and CDR2 is YSLEER in the germline V gene. Trimming stripped 0 bases from V and 7 bases from J, with 15 bases between. The CDR3 length is 15 residues. Here the CDR3 DNA reads TGCGCCAGCAGCCAAGACGAACTGGGGGCGCGTGAAGCTTTCTTT. Amino acids: CASSQDELGAREAFF.

The chain is built from TRBV19 and TRBJ1-5; 9 bases map to TRBD1. The CDR3 consists of 15 residues. Per the germline V gene, CDR1 is LNHDA and CDR2 is SQIVND (reference sequence). Trimming at V came to 7 bases and at J to 2 bases, leaving 6 bases not matched to a gene. CDR3 protein: CASTPDRGGNQPQHF. As DNA, the CDR3 is TGTGCCAGTACCCCGGACAGGGGAGGCAATCAGCCCCAGCATTTT.

The chain combines TRBV15 with TRBJ1-1; D not resolved. The length of the CDR3 is 13 residues. The germline V gene encodes CDR1 LNHNV and CDR2 YYDKDF (reference sequence). The V gene lost 4 bases and the J gene lost 1 base, with 7 bases spanning the gap. The CDR3 coding sequence is TGTGCCACCAGCACCAAAAAGAACACTGAAGCTTTCTTT. This codes for CATSTKKNTEAFF.

The CDR3, as DNA: TGTGCCAGCAGAGACCAGGGGGCTAGCTTCGGCTACACCTTC. Translating it yields CASRDQGASFGYTF. This sequence joins TRBV6-5 and TRBJ1-2; 8 bases line up with TRBD1. This CDR3 is built from 14 residues. CDR1 and CDR2 from the germline V gene are MNHEY and SVGAGI. V shed 6 bases, J shed 8 bases, and the junction held 11 bases outside the gene matches.

V and J are TRBV12-5 and TRBJ2-2, with D perhaps TRBD2 (6 bases). Germline V lookup: CDR1 LGHNT, CDR2 FRNRAP. The CDR3 extends over 17 amino acids. Trimming removed 2 bases from V and 7 bases from J, with 20 bases in between. The CDR3 region has the DNA TGTGCTAGTGGTTTGAGGGGACCTAGCGCGGGCGGCGGGGAGCTGTTTTTT. Protein: CASGLRGPSAGGGELFF.

The rearrangement joins TRBV19 to TRBJ2-7; D is undetermined. From germline, CDR1 is LNHDA and CDR2 SQIVND (reference sequence). This CDR3 contains 14 residues. Trimming took 3 bases from V and 2 from J, leaving 11 bases between them. This CDR3 is CASSMRPGTYEQYF. In nucleotides, the CDR3 is TGTGCCAGTAGTATGCGTCCAGGAACCTACGAGCAGTACTTC.

The genes are TRBV11-2 and TRBJ2-6; the match to TRBD2 covers 8 bases. Germline CDR1 reads SGHAT; CDR2 reads FQNNGV. V shed 10 bases and J 4 bases; nucleotides not matched to a gene: 9. There are 15 residues in the CDR3. The CDR3 is CAIPLAGGGANVLTF. The DNA of the CDR3 is TGTGCCATTCCCCTCGCGGGGGGCGGGGCCAACGTCCTGACTTTC.

This clone was counted between two and nine times. The J gene is TRBJ1-6, the V gene TRBV7-3; D not resolved. Germline assignment: CDR1 SGHTA and CDR2 FQGTGA. V lost 5 bases, J lost 6 bases, and 8 bases lay in between. The CDR3 totals 13 residues. CDR3 protein: CASSPDGNSPLHF. The CDR3 DNA is TGTGCCAGCAGCCCCGACGGTAATTCACCCCTCCACTTT.

This clone was detected once. The genes are TRBV10-3 and TRBJ1-1, with 7 bases identical to TRBD1. J lost 0 bases, V lost 6 bases, and 1 base had no gene match. Looked up from germline, CDR1 is ENHRY and CDR2 is SYGVKD. The CDR3 sequence is 13 residues long. The CDR3 DNA follows: TGTGCCATCAGGGGACAGTTGAACACTGAAGCTTTCTTT. Encoded protein: CAIRGQLNTEAFF.

The chain uses TRBV5-1 and TRBJ1-1, with no clear D. Germline loops: CDR1 SGHRS, CDR2 YFSETQ. The CDR3 length is 16 residues. The V end lost 0 bases, the J end lost 2 bases, and 14 bases lay between the germline ends. Here the CDR3 DNA reads TGCGCCAGCAGCTTGGGGGGTGGGCAGCGAAACACTGAAGCTTTCTTT. It specifies CASSLGGGQRNTEAFF.

The CDR3 DNA is TGTGCCAGCACCCGGGACTTAAGGGTGTCAACTAATGAAAAACTGTTTTTT. As protein: CASTRDLRVSTNEKLFF. This chain joins TRBV2 and TRBJ1-4, with TRBD1 as a possible D gene (5 bases). This CDR3 comprises 17 residues. Germline-derived CDR1 and CDR2 are SNHLY and FYNNEI. Trimming cost V 7 bases and J 0 bases, with 18 bases left between them.